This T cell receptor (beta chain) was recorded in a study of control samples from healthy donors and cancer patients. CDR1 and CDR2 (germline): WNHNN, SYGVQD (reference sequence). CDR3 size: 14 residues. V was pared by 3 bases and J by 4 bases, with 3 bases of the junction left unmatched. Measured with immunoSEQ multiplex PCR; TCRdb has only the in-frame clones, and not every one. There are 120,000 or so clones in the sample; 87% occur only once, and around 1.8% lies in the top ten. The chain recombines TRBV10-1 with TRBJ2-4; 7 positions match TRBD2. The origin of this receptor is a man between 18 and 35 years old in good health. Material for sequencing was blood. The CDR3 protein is CASSDGGRKNIQYF. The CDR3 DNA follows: TGCGCCAGCAGTGACGGCGGGAGAAAAAACATTCAGTACTTC.